These 23 T cell receptor beta chains were all obtained from the same sample, sequenced in a study of cytomegalovirus exposure and HLA in healthy donors. A multiplex PCR was run with 60 Vbeta primers and 13 Jbeta primers. Method: immunoSEQ multiplex PCR; TCRdb's copy keeps in-frame clones and lacks some. Of roughly 140,000 clones listed, more than 65% are singletons. Sequencing used PBMCs. The receptors were sampled from a man aged 25 to 40 in good health and CMV-seropositive.

CDR3 DNA: TGTGCCAGCAAGGCCCTTTCAGGGGCGGGCACAGATACGCAGTATTTT. Residues: CASKALSGAGTDTQYF. This rearrangement joins TRBV2 to TRBJ2-3, with D perhaps TRBD1 (6 bases). CDR3 length: 16 amino acids. V was clipped by 7 bases and J by 1 base, with 18 bases between them. Germline V gene sequence: CDR1 SNHLY, CDR2 FYNNEI.

This chain uses TRBV28 with TRBJ1-2; tentative D call: TRBD1 (6 bases). Between the trimmed V and J ends, which lost 3 bases and 3 bases, there was a span of 14 bases. The CDR3 is 15 residues long. In germline, CDR1 is MDHEN, CDR2 SYDVKM. As DNA, the CDR3 is TGTGCCAGCAGTTTTCCCGCGGCAGGGGACTATGGCTACACCTTC. It yields the protein CASSFPAAGDYGYTF.

This clone appeared once. A read error may account for a junction end that differs from germline. The gene calls are TRBV27 and TRBJ2-4; 9 nucleotides line up with TRBD2. Looked up from germline, CDR1 is MNHEY and CDR2 is SMNVEV (reference sequence). This CDR3 is 15 amino acids long. Here the CDR3 DNA reads TGTGCCAGCAGTTTCTTAGCGGGAGCGAAAAACAGTCAGTACTTC. Its protein is CASSFLAGAKNSQYF.

This sequence joins TRBV27 and TRBJ2-7; 9 bases match TRBD1. Losses at the gene ends were 6 bases for V and 3 bases for J; bases not matched to a gene: 6. This CDR3 spans 14 amino acids. Per the germline V gene, CDR1 is MNHEY and CDR2 is SMNVEV (reference sequence). In nucleotides, the CDR3 is TGTGCCAGCAGGAAGGGGACAGGGTTCTACGAGCAGTACTTC. This encodes CASRKGTGFYEQYF.

This clone was counted only a few times. The CDR3: CASSYSAPLYNEQFF. For the CDR3, the DNA is TGTGCCAGCAGTTACTCGGCTCCTCTTTACAATGAGCAGTTCTTC. This sequence joins TRBV6-5 and TRBJ2-1; D is uncertain. CDR3 size: 15 residues. Trimming took 0 bases from V and 4 from J, leaving 10 bases between them. From germline, CDR1 is MNHEY and CDR2 SVGAGI.

This clone appeared a few times. The V gene is TRBV9, the J gene TRBJ1-1, with D unresolved. The CDR3 runs 15 residues. Trimming left V 2 bases short and J 4 bases short, with 15 bases between. Germline CDR1 and CDR2: SGDLS and YYNGEE. The CDR3 spells CASSVNPEGPTEAFF. Here the CDR3 DNA reads TGTGCCAGCAGCGTTAACCCGGAGGGCCCCACTGAAGCTTTCTTT.

The chain has TRBV5-1 and TRBJ2-3; TRBD1 matches 9 bases. Germline V gives CDR1 SGHRS, CDR2 YFSETQ. The CDR3 sequence is 16 residues long. Germline trimming cut 4 bases from V and 4 bases from J; bases unmatched to any gene: 10. The CDR3 loop reads CASSQTLTGGADTQYF. The CDR3 nucleotides are TGCGCCAGCAGCCAAACCTTGACAGGGGGTGCAGATACGCAGTATTTT.

The chain couples TRBV29-1 to TRBJ2-1; possible D gene TRBD1, 7 bases. This CDR3 is 16 amino acids long. Germline V lookup: CDR1 SQVTM, CDR2 ANQGSEA. V lost 6 bases and J lost 4, with 22 bases in between. As DNA, the CDR3 is TGCAGCGTCCCGAAGGGGGGTACAGGGGTTTACAATGAGCAGTTCTTC. This gives the protein CSVPKGGTGVYNEQFF.

The CDR3 loop reads CASSSSADTQYF. The CDR3 DNA reads TGTGCCAGCAGTTCCTCCGCAGATACGCAGTATTTT. This rearrangement joins TRBV11-2 to TRBJ2-3; D gene unclear. The CDR3 sequence is 12 residues long. V shed 6 bases and J shed 4 bases, with 8 bases lying between them. Germline V gives CDR1 SGHAT, CDR2 FQNNGV.

J is TRBJ2-5 and V is TRBV7-2, with D perhaps TRBD1 (5 bases). The assigned J gene may be wrong: the sequence end matches TRBJ2-7 better. The CDR3 runs 14 residues. Germline V gene data show CDR1 as SGHTA and CDR2 as FQGNSA. The CDR3 loop reads CASSPSDTIYEQYF. The CDR3 DNA sequence: TGTGCCAGCAGCCCGTCGGACACGATCTACGAGCAGTACTTC.

V and J are TRBV10-2 and TRBJ2-3; 13 nucleotides line up with TRBD2. V shed 5 bases and J 1 base; nucleotides not matched to a gene: 9. The CDR3 loop spans 18 amino acids. The germline gives CDR1 WSHSY, CDR2 SAAADI. CDR3 region: CASSQTSGRASGTDTQYF. The DNA of the CDR3 is TGCGCCAGCAGTCAAACTAGCGGGAGGGCCTCGGGCACAGATACGCAGTATTTT.

With respect to this clone: One junction end does not reproduce the germline sequence, and a read error may be involved. The rearrangement joins TRBV7-9 to TRBJ1-2, with a possible D match to TRBD1 (6 bases). Germline-derived CDR1 and CDR2 are SEHNR and FQNEAQ (reference sequence). The CDR3 has 11 residues. For the CDR3, the DNA is TGTTCCAGCAGTGATACGACAGGTTTGGGTTTC. Translated, it gives CSSSDTTGLGF.

The chain carries TRBV4-1 and TRBJ2-5, with 8 positions matching TRBD2. Matching the DNA end better, TRBJ2-7 makes the J call doubtful. The germline V gene encodes CDR1 MGHRA and CDR2 YSYEKL. The CDR3 covers 15 residues. The CDR3 protein is CASSQVGGGKYEQYF. CDR3 sequence (DNA): TGCGCCAGCAGCCAAGTCGGGGGGGGGAAGTACGAGCAGTACTTC.

The chain recombines TRBV28 with TRBJ1-1; tentative D call: TRBD1 (6 bases). The V end was cut by 6 bases, the J end by 1 base, with 15 bases between. The length of the CDR3 is 15 residues. Germline V CDR1 and CDR2: MDHEN, SYDVKM. The CDR3 loop reads CASRSTGTANTEAFF. CDR3 bases: TGTGCCAGCAGGTCGACAGGAACAGCGAACACTGAAGCTTTCTTT.

V usage is TRBV19 and J usage is TRBJ1-2; possibly TRBD1 for D (5 bases). This CDR3 is built from 14 residues. The V and J ends lost 11 bases and 6 bases respectively, with 22 bases between them. Germline V gene data show CDR1 as LNHDA and CDR2 as SQIVND (reference sequence). The CDR3 sequence is CAARPTQQGHGYTF. The CDR3 nucleotides are TGTGCCGCCCGTCCTACCCAGCAGGGCCATGGCTACACCTTC.

This clone was observed a single time. V gene TRBV5-4 combines with J gene TRBJ2-3; 8 bases map to TRBD2. Germline assignment: CDR1 SGHNT and CDR2 YYREEE (reference sequence). V was pared by 4 bases and J by 0 bases, with 4 bases of the junction left unmatched. The CDR3 consists of 15 residues. The CDR3 DNA reads TGTGCCAGCAGCATTGGACTAGCTAGCACAGATACGCAGTATTTT. Translation gives CASSIGLASTDTQYF.

This clone came up a few times. V is TRBV6-1 and J is TRBJ2-7; TRBD2 matches 7 bases. CDR3 size: 15 residues. Germline lookup yields CDR1 MNHNS and CDR2 SASEGT. With V trimmed by 2 bases and J by 4 bases, 8 bases remained unmatched. This chain's CDR3 is CASSEWGGGGYEQYF. The CDR3, as DNA: TGTGCCAGCAGTGAATGGGGCGGGGGAGGGTACGAGCAGTACTTC.

The V gene is TRBV9, the J gene TRBJ2-1; 8 bases fit TRBD2. The V and J ends lost 0 bases and 2 bases, in that order; junction bases with no gene match: 4. Germline-derived CDR1 and CDR2 are SGDLS and YYNGEE. The CDR3 covers 16 residues. DNA for the CDR3: TGTGCCAGCAGCGTAGTGAGCGGGAGAGCCTACAATGAGCAGTTCTTC. It encodes CASSVVSGRAYNEQFF.

The rearrangement links TRBV14 to TRBJ2-5; D is possibly TRBD2 (6 bases). The end of the DNA fits TRBJ2-7 better, so the J call may be wrong. The CDR3 consists of 18 residues. Germline lookup yields CDR1 SGHDN and CDR2 FVKESK. The CDR3 sequence is CASSHLPWGDPLAYEQYF. The CDR3 DNA sequence: TGTGCCAGCAGCCATCTTCCGTGGGGGGATCCCTTAGCCTACGAGCAGTACTTC.

This chain joins TRBV19 and TRBJ2-5; 12 nucleotides match TRBD1. The V gene end was trimmed by 7 bases and the J gene end by 4 bases; junction bases not matched to a gene: 7. CDR3 length equals 15 residues. Germline values: CDR1 LNHDA, CDR2 SQIVND (reference sequence). The CDR3 here is CASKTGTGGPETQYF. The CDR3 region has the DNA TGTGCCAGTAAAACCGGGACAGGGGGCCCAGAGACCCAGTACTTC.

The CDR3, as DNA: TGTGCCTGGAGTGATAATGCAGGAGGCTACACCTTC. Translated, it gives CAWSDNAGGYTF. The rearrangement joins TRBV30 to TRBJ1-2; D not certain. Germline V gene data show CDR1 as GTSNPN and CDR2 as SVGIG (reference sequence). Trimming removed 1 base from V and 8 bases from J, with 11 bases in between. The CDR3 sequence is 12 residues long.

DNA for the CDR3: TGTGCCAGCAGCTTGGTGCAGGGGACTGAAGCTTTCTTT. Its protein product is CASSLVQGTEAFF. V and J are TRBV5-4 and TRBJ1-1, with D perhaps matching TRBD1 (6 bases). Germline V CDR1 and CDR2: SGHNT, YYREEE (reference sequence). CDR3 length equals 13 residues. Trimming stripped 0 bases from V and 5 bases from J, with 8 bases between.

The chain joins TRBV30 to TRBJ1-5, with D maybe TRBD1 (6 bases). Trimming removed 3 bases at V and 4 bases at J, with 16 bases between. Germline CDR1 reads GTSNPN; CDR2 reads SVGIG (reference sequence). This CDR3 contains 15 residues. CDR3 DNA: TGTGCCTGGAGCGCCCGGGGGGCGCGGAATCAGCCCCAGCATTTT. It codes for CAWSARGARNQPQHF.